In its sample, the clone carrying this TCR beta chain was seen many times. Germline V lookup: CDR1 LNHNV, CDR2 YYDKDF (reference sequence). J gave up 3 bases and V 2 bases, and 4 bases lay outside the gene matches. The CDR3 totals 14 residues. The iRepertoire nested amplicon-rescue multiplex PCR amplified TCR alpha and beta CDR3s from RNA. TCRdb independently ran MiXCR on the multiplex PCR reads; one entry per CDR3 protein. The table records 44,000 or so distinct CDR3 sequences, under 25% of them present only once. This record belongs to a study of glioma-infiltrating T cells. The clonotype comes from a human donor with low-grade glioma or glioblastoma, undergoing nonglioma brain surgery, or in good health (not recorded which). Specimen: glioma tissue, nonneoplastic brain tissue, or PBMCs (not recorded which). The chain carries TRBV15 and TRBJ2-7, with 7 positions matching TRBD2. CDR3 region: CATSRTRGGYEQYF. CDR3 sequence (DNA): TGTGCCACCAGCAGAACGCGCGGGGGCTACGAGCAGTACTTC.